One and the same sample provided the 17 T cell receptor beta chains below, sequenced in a study of blood T cell repertoires in COVID-19. The data were produced by immunoSEQ multiplex PCR, yet TCRdb's version contains in-frame clones alone and is incomplete. The table lists hundreds of thousands of clones, about nine tenths of them singletons. The specimen was PBMCs or T cells enriched from blood (not recorded which). The source of these receptors is a young man who had recovered from COVID-19.

This sequence joins TRBV16 and TRBJ2-4; tentative D call: TRBD2 (5 bases). From germline, CDR1 is KGHSY and CDR2 FQNENV. Trimming left V 4 bases short and J 0 bases short, with 10 bases between. CDR3 length: 15 amino acids. The CDR3 nucleotides read TGTGCCAGCAGCCCCGACGGGATAGCCAAAAACATTCAGTACTTC. Protein sequence: CASSPDGIAKNIQYF.

The rearrangement joins TRBV18 to TRBJ2-5; D perhaps matches TRBD2 (6 bases). Germline V lookup: CDR1 KGHSH, CDR2 LQKENI. The CDR3 has 15 residues. The V and J ends lost 2 bases and 1 base respectively, with 11 bases between them. The CDR3: CASSPVVGGQETQYF. CDR3 DNA sequence: TGTGCCAGCTCACCAGTAGTGGGGGGCCAAGAGACCCAGTACTTC.

The chain joins TRBV24-1 to TRBJ2-3, with a possible D match to TRBD2 (5 bases). V was cut by 9 bases and J by 10 bases, with 25 bases left in between. Per germline, CDR1 KGHDR and CDR2 SFDVKD. CDR3 size: 15 residues. The CDR3 sequence: CATAPRWRLRESQYF. DNA of the CDR3: TGTGCCACCGCGCCACGGTGGAGGCTTAGGGAGTCGCAGTATTTT.

The rearrangement uses TRBV6-4 and TRBJ2-7, with 8 bases matching TRBD2. The junction had 8 bases not matched to a gene; V was cut back by 4 bases and J by 3 bases. CDR3 length: 15 residues. Germline V CDR1 and CDR2: MRHNA, SNTAGT. The CDR3 spells CASSAGSGSVYEQYF. As DNA, the CDR3 is TGTGCCAGCAGTGCCGGAAGCGGGAGTGTCTACGAGCAGTACTTC.

The V and J genes are TRBV4-2 and TRBJ2-7; 8 nucleotides match TRBD2. V lost 0 bases and J lost 1; bases outside the gene matches: 5. The length of the CDR3 is 16 residues. Per the germline V gene, CDR1 is LGHNA and CDR2 is YNFKEQ. The CDR3 sequence: CASSQEGGGRSYEQYF. CDR3 in DNA: TGTGCCAGCAGCCAAGAAGGCGGGGGGCGTTCCTACGAGCAGTACTTC.

J is TRBJ1-4 and V is TRBV25-1; 10 bases agree with TRBD1. The CDR3 length is 18 residues. Trimming removed 3 bases from V and 0 bases from J; junction bases left unmatched: 7. The germline CDR1 and CDR2 sequences are MGHDK and SYGVNS. The CDR3: CASSETGGIGTTNEKLFF. The CDR3 DNA follows: TGTGCCAGCAGTGAGACAGGGGGCATCGGTACAACTAATGAAAAACTGTTTTTT.

This clone was seen only a few times. The DNA of the CDR3 is TGTGCCAGCAGTTCCATCGGGTTTTCTGGGGCCAACGTCCTGACTTTC. This encodes CASSSIGFSGANVLTF. This chain joins TRBV28 and TRBJ2-6; D uncertain. The CDR3 consists of 16 residues. In germline, CDR1 is MDHEN, CDR2 SYDVKM. V lost 4 bases and J 1 base, leaving 11 bases between the germline ends.

This chain joins TRBV10-2 and TRBJ2-5, with a tentative D call TRBD1 (6 bases). Trimming stripped 6 bases from V and 4 bases from J, with 15 bases between. CDR3 size: 14 residues. Per the germline V gene, CDR1 is WSHSY and CDR2 is SAAADI. CDR3 residues: CASSAATGRETQYF. CDR3 sequence (DNA): TGCGCCAGCAGCGCAGCGACAGGCAGAGAGACCCAGTACTTC.

This chain connects TRBV3-1 (or the pseudogene TRBV3-2) to TRBJ1-6, with D hard to call. From germline, CDR1 is LGHDT and CDR2 YNNKEL (reference sequence). Trimming stripped 1 base from V and 10 bases from J, with 5 bases between. The CDR3 contains 12 residues. CDR3 DNA sequence: TGTGCCAGCAGCCAAGGCCGGTCACCCCTCCACTTT. This codes for CASSQGRSPLHF.

The V and J genes are TRBV5-5 and TRBJ2-2; TRBD1 matches at 9 bases. Germline trimming cut 6 bases from V and 1 base from J; bases unmatched to any gene: 4. Germline CDR1 reads SGHKS; CDR2 reads YYEKEE (reference sequence). CDR3 length equals 15 residues. CDR3 protein: CASNPGQGNTGELFF. CDR3 nucleotide sequence: TGTGCCAGCAACCCGGGACAGGGGAACACCGGGGAGCTGTTTTTT.

CDR3 sequence reads: CASSVGGELFF. The CDR3 DNA sequence: TGTGCCAGCAGCGTCGGCGGGGAGCTGTTTTTT. The chain employs TRBV9 and TRBJ2-2; the D is unclear. The length of the CDR3 is 11 residues. V shed 2 bases and J shed 7 bases, with 3 bases lying between them. CDR1 and CDR2 from the germline V gene are SGDLS and YYNGEE.

The chain carries TRBV29-1 and TRBJ1-4; tentatively, D is TRBD1 (6 bases). This CDR3 is built from 14 residues. The V end lost 4 bases, the J end lost 5 bases, and 14 bases lay between the germline ends. From germline, CDR1 is SQVTM and CDR2 ANQGSEA. CDR3 bases: TGCAGCGTTGTCGGCCAGGGGTCGAATGAAAAACTGTTTTTT. This gives the protein CSVVGQGSNEKLFF.

The CDR3 DNA reads TGTGCCAGCAGCCCGGACGGGGACAGGGTTTTCTACGAGCAGTACTTC. Translating it yields CASSPDGDRVFYEQYF. J is TRBJ2-7 and V is TRBV5-6; 9 bases are shared with TRBD1. CDR3 length: 16 residues. Per the germline V gene, CDR1 is SGHDT and CDR2 is YYEEEE. The ends lost 4 bases at V and 3 bases at J; junction bases unmatched: 11.

The rearrangement joins TRBV6-2 or TRBV6-3 to TRBJ2-2, with TRBD1 matching over 8 bases. Germline-derived CDR1 and CDR2 are MNHEY and SVGEGT. The CDR3 loop spans 16 amino acids. V was clipped by 5 bases and J by 5 bases; unmatched bases: 10. The CDR3 DNA sequence: TGTGCCAGCAGTGCGCCCGACAGGGGCGGGACCGGGGAGCTGTTTTTT. Translating gives CASSAPDRGGTGELFF.

The chain joins TRBV6-5 to TRBJ1-1, with 8 bases lining up with TRBD1. After removal of 6 bases from V and 2 bases from J, the junction contained 2 bases not matched to a gene. CDR3 length: 13 amino acids. Germline lookup yields CDR1 MNHEY and CDR2 SVGAGI. This CDR3 is CASRDRVNTEAFF. In DNA, the CDR3 is TGTGCCAGCAGGGACAGGGTTAACACTGAAGCTTTCTTT.

The V gene is TRBV7-9, the J gene TRBJ2-1; tentative D call: TRBD2 (5 bases). Germline loops: CDR1 SEHNR, CDR2 FQNEAQ (reference sequence). Trimming left V 2 bases short and J 9 bases short, with 14 bases between. This CDR3 is built from 14 residues. CDR3 amino acids: CASSLPTLEVEQFF. For the CDR3, the DNA is TGTGCCAGCAGCTTACCGACACTAGAGGTTGAGCAGTTCTTC.

This rearrangement joins TRBV19 to TRBJ2-1, with 10 bases identical to TRBD2. CDR3 length equals 15 residues. Germline V CDR1 and CDR2: LNHDA, SQIVND (reference sequence). Trimming removed 5 bases from V and 4 bases from J; junction bases left unmatched: 5. The CDR3 reads CASSVSGGQYNEQFF. Here the CDR3 DNA reads TGTGCCAGTAGTGTTAGCGGGGGGCAGTACAATGAGCAGTTCTTC.